These T cell receptor beta chains were read from a single sample in a study of CD8 T cells in Susac syndrome. TCRdb independently ran MiXCR on the immunoSEQ multiplex PCR reads; one entry per CDR3 protein. The sample holds approximately 190,000 distinct CDR3 sequences; 90% to 95% are singletons and the top ten take about 0.1%. The sequencing sample was made of CD4+ T cells from PBMCs. These receptors all stem from a human donor with Susac syndrome. The CDR3 runs from the conserved cysteine through the conserved F or W. A D gene is named only where the DNA matches it firmly.

cdr3_nt cdr3_aa v_call d_call j_call
TGTGCCAGCACATTGGGACCGGGCTCCTACGAGCAGTACTTC CASTLGPGSYEQYF TRBV7-9 NA TRBJ2-7
TGTGCCATCAGTGAGTCGCTCGCGAACACAGATACGCAGTATTTT CAISESLANTDTQYF TRBV10-3 NA TRBJ2-3
TGTGCCAGCAGCTCAGACGGGACAGGTGTCTATGGCTACACCTTC CASSSDGTGVYGYTF TRBV11-1 TRBD1 TRBJ1-2
TGTGCCATCAGTGACCCGGTGGGTGAGCAGTTCTTC CAISDPVGEQFF TRBV10-3 NA TRBJ2-1
TGTGCCACCAGTGATTTGTACAGGGGGGATACGCAGTATTTT CATSDLYRGDTQYF TRBV24-1 TRBD1 TRBJ2-3
TGCGCCAGCAGCTTTAGCATGACCGAGCAGTACTTC CASSFSMTEQYF TRBV5-1 NA TRBJ2-7
TGTGCCAGCCAAAGCCGATTAGCGGTACCCAATGAGCAGTTCTTC CASQSRLAVPNEQFF TRBV7-2 NA TRBJ2-1
TGTGCCACCAGCAGAGGGCGGGAGTCTTTGCAGTTCTTC CATSRGRESLQFF TRBV15 TRBD2 TRBJ2-1
TGTGCCAGCAGCGTAGCTACGGATTCGGGGCTAGCGGTCTACAATGAGCAGTTCTTC CASSVATDSGLAVYNEQFF TRBV9 TRBD2 TRBJ2-1
TGTGCCAGCAGCGAGGGACGCCTGGGCTACACCTTC CASSEGRLGYTF TRBV6-5 NA TRBJ1-2
TGTGCCAGCAGTGGATGGCAGGGGAAGGTCAATGAGCAGTTCTTC CASSGWQGKVNEQFF TRBV2 NA TRBJ2-1
TGCAGCGTGAACAGGGGGACGGACTATGGCTACACCTTC CSVNRGTDYGYTF TRBV29-1 TRBD1 TRBJ1-2
TGTGCCAGCAGCGAAGGACAGGGAATGAGGGCTTTCTTT CASSEGQGMRAFF TRBV2 TRBD1 TRBJ1-1
TGCGCCAGCAGCCTTACAACTAGCGAAGACGAGCAGTACTTC CASSLTTSEDEQYF TRBV5-1 TRBD2 TRBJ2-7
TGTGCCAGCAGCAATCTGGATACGCAGTATTTT CASSNLDTQYF TRBV6-5 NA TRBJ2-3
TGTGCCACCAGTGATTCCAGGACAGGGGGCACAGATACGCAGTATTTT CATSDSRTGGTDTQYF TRBV24-1 TRBD1 TRBJ2-3
TGCAGTGCTACAGCAGGGGGCGGCTATGGCTACACCTTC CSATAGGGYGYTF TRBV20-1 TRBD1 TRBJ1-2
TGTGCCAGCAGCCAAGTCTTTAGCGGGTTGAATGAGCAGTTCTTC CASSQVFSGLNEQFF TRBV3-1 TRBD2 TRBJ2-1
TGTGCCAGCAGCCCATGGGCCCAAGAGACCCAGTACTTC CASSPWAQETQYF TRBV11-2 NA TRBJ2-5
TGTGCCAGCAGTACAGGGAACAATGAGCAGTTCTTC CASSTGNNEQFF TRBV2 NA TRBJ2-1
TGTGCCAGCAGCTTAACTGGGACTAGCCGACGAACCTACGAGCAGTACTTC CASSLTGTSRRTYEQYF TRBV7-2 TRBD2 TRBJ2-7
TGCGCCAGCAGCTTGGCGACTAGCGGCAACACAGATACGCAGTATTTT CASSLATSGNTDTQYF TRBV5-1 TRBD2 TRBJ2-3
TGTGCCGGGGCAGCTAGCACAGATACGCAGTATTTT CAGAASTDTQYF TRBV6-6 NA TRBJ2-3